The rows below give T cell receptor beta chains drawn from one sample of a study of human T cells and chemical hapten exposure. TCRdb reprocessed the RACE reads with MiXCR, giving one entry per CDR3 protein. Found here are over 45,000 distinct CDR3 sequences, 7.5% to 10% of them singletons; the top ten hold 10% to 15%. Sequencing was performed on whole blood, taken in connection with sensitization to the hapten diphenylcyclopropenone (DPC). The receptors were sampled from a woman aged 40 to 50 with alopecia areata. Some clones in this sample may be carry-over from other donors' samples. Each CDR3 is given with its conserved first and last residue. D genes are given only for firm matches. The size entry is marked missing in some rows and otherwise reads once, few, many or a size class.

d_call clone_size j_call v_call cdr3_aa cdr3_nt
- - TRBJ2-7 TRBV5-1 CASSPEARGAVEQYF TGCGCCAGCAGCCCCGAGGCACGTGGGGCAGTCGAGCAGTACTTC
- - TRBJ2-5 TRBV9 CASSRTGLQETQYF TGTGCCAGCAGCCGCACCGGCCTACAAGAGACCCAGTACTTC
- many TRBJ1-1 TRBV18 CASSGELNTEAFF TGTGCCAGCTCAGGGGAGCTGAACACTGAAGCTTTCTTT
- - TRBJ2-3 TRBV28 CASGTHEIKYF TGTGCCAGCGGGACGCACGAGATTAAGTATTTT
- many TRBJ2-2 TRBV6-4 CVSSDTNTGELFF TGTGTCAGCAGTGACACGAACACCGGGGAGCTGTTTTTT
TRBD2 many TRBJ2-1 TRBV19 CASSILGSRGDNEQFF TGTGCCAGTAGTATCCTCGGCTCTCGGGGGGACAATGAGCAGTTCTTC
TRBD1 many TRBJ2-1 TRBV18 CASSPRDRDYNEQFF TGTGCCAGCTCCCCCCGGGACAGGGACTACAATGAGCAGTTCTTC
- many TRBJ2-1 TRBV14 CASSQDTSRGHNEQFF TGTGCCAGCAGCCAAGATACGTCCCGGGGGCACAATGAGCAGTTCTTC
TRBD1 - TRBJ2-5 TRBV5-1 CASSLPRDRGTETQYF TGCGCCAGCAGCCTACCCCGGGACAGGGGTACGGAGACCCAGTACTTC
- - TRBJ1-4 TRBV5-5 CASSLRLNSNEKLFF TGTGCCAGCAGTCTTCGACTCAACTCTAATGAAAAACTGTTTTTT
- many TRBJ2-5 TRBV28 CASSSSGGILKTQYF TGTGCCAGCAGTTCGTCAGGGGGGATTTTAAAGACCCAGTACTTC
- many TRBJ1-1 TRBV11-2 CASSPQWGAITEAFF TGTGCCAGCAGCCCTCAGTGGGGGGCGATAACTGAAGCTTTCTTT
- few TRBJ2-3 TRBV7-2 CASSLAPSGTDTQYF TGTGCCAGCAGCTTAGCTCCAAGCGGGACAGATACGCAGTATTTT
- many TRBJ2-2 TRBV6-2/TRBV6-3 CASISAGGDTGELFF TGTGCCAGCATCTCGGCGGGCGGGGACACCGGGGAGCTGTTTTTT